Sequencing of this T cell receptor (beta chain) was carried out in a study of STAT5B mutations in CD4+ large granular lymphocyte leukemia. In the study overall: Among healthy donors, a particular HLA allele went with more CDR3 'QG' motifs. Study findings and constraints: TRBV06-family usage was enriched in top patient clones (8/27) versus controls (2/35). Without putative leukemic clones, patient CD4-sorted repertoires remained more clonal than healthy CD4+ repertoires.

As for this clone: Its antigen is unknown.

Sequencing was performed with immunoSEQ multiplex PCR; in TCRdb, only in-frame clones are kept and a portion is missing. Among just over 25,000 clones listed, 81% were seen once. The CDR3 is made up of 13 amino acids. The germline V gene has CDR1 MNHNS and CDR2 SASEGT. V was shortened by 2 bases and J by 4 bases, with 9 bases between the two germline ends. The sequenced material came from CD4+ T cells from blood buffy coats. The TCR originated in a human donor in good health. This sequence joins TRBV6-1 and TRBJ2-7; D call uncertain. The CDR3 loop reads CASSESGLYEQYV. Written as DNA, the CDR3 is TGTGCCAGCAGTGAATCCGGGCTATACGAGCAGTACGTC.